Shown below are 5 T cell receptor beta chains from a single sample sequenced in a study of CD8 T cells in Susac syndrome. With random hexamers, roughly 0.5 to 1 ug RNA was reverse transcribed. Each CDR3 protein gets one entry after TCRdb re-called the immunoSEQ multiplex PCR reads with MiXCR. The sample consists of approximately 200,000 distinct CDR3 sequences, roughly 94% of them appearing once. Sequenced: CD4+ T cells from PBMCs. The receptors here all came from a human donor with multiple sclerosis.

The chain uses TRBV20-1 and TRBJ2-4, with a tentative D call TRBD2 (5 bases). The CDR3 is 14 amino acids. Deletions cut 6 bases from V and 3 bases from J, with 15 bases between. The germline gives CDR1 DFQATT, CDR2 SNEGSKA (reference sequence). The DNA of the CDR3 is TGCAGTGCCCCCGCCGGGAAGGACAAAAACATTCAGTACTTC. Its translation is CSAPAGKDKNIQYF.

This clonotype occurred a few times. The chain is built from TRBV27 and TRBJ1-1; no clear D. Trimming removed 5 bases from V and 2 bases from J, with 9 bases in between. Germline V gene lookup returns CDR1 MNHEY and CDR2 SMNVEV (reference sequence). This CDR3 contains 13 residues. The chain's CDR3 is CASSDTVNTEAFF. The CDR3 bases are TGTGCCAGCAGTGACACGGTAAACACTGAAGCTTTCTTT.

The chain links TRBV30 to TRBJ2-1; TRBD2 agrees at 10 bases. Germline loops: CDR1 GTSNPN, CDR2 SVGIG (reference sequence). This CDR3 contains 14 residues. Trimming removed 0 bases from V and 7 bases from J; junction bases left unmatched: 3. In nucleotides, the CDR3 is TGTGCCTGGAGTGTAGCGGGGGGGCCGAATGAGCAGTTCTTC. Translation: CAWSVAGGPNEQFF.

This clonotype was detected only once. The V gene is TRBV6-5, the J gene TRBJ2-6, with 7 bases matching TRBD1. The CDR3 runs to 19 residues. CDR1 MNHEY and CDR2 SVGAGI come from the germline V gene. The V segment lost 0 bases and the J segment 2 bases; nucleotides outside the gene matches: 10. In nucleotides, the CDR3 is TGTGCCAGCAGTTACTCAAGGGGGCCCGATGGGCCTGGGGCCAACGTCCTGACTTTC. Translated, it gives CASSYSRGPDGPGANVLTF.

The chain joins TRBV20-1 to TRBJ1-6; no firm D call. The V end lost 7 bases, the J end lost 10 bases, and 11 bases lay between the germline ends. This CDR3 spans 11 amino acids. Germline V gene lookup returns CDR1 DFQATT and CDR2 SNEGSKA (reference sequence). The CDR3 DNA sequence: TGCAGTGTCGGCAGACGATCACCCCTCCACTTT. Translation: CSVGRRSPLHF.